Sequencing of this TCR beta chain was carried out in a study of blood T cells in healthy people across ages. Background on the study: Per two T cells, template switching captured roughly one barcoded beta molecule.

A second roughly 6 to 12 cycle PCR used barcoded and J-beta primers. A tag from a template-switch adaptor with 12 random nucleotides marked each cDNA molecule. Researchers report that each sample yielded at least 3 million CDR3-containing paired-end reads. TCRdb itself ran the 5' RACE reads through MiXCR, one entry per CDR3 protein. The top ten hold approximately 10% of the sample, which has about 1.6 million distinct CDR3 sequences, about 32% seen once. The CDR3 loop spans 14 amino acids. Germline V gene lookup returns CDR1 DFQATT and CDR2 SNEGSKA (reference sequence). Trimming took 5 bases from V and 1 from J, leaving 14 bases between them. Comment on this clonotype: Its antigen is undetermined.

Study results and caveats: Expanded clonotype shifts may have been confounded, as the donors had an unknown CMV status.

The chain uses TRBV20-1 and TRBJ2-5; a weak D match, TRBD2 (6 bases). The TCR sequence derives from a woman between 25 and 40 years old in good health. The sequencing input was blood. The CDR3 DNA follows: TGCAGTGCTCCCCGCGGAGGGGTCCAAGAGACCCAGTACTTC. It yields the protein CSAPRGGVQETQYF.